The next 21 T cell receptor beta chains were all read from a single sample in a study of T cell responses to AZD1222 COVID-19 vaccine. Produced via immunoSEQ multiplex PCR; TCRdb's table is partial and in-frame only. This table holds tens of thousands of clones, 89% found once. Sequencing used peripheral blood, obtained 28 days after the second AZD1222 dose. The origin of the receptors is an adult who received the AZD1222 COVID-19 vaccine.

The chain carries TRBV6-5 and TRBJ1-4, with D uncertain. The CDR3 extends over 13 amino acids. Germline V CDR1 and CDR2: MNHEY, SVGAGI. Trimming took 6 bases from V and 5 from J, leaving 10 bases between them. The CDR3 nucleotides are TGTGCCAGCAGACCAGACATCAATGAAAAACTGTTTTTT. Translating gives CASRPDINEKLFF.

The chain joins TRBV7-2 to TRBJ2-3; maybe TRBD2 (6 bases). CDR1 is SGHTA and CDR2 is FQGNSA in the germline V gene. V was shortened by 4 bases and J by 6 bases, with 11 bases between the two germline ends. CDR3 length: 13 residues. The CDR3 loop reads CASSWGLGDTQYF. Written as DNA, the CDR3 is TGTGCCAGCAGCTGGGGACTGGGGGATACGCAGTATTTT. Together with reference TRBV7-2 and TRBJ2-3, the CDR3 gives the full variable domain: GAGVSQSPSNKVTEKGKDVELRCDPISGHTALYWYRQSLGQGLEFLIYFQGNSAPDKSGLPSDRFSAERTGGSVSTLTIQRTQQEDSAVYLCASSWGLGDTQYFGPGTRLTVL.

The chain employs TRBV2 and TRBJ1-2; TRBD1 agrees at 7 bases. V trimming: 4 bases; J trimming: 4 bases; junction bases outside the gene matches: 18. In germline, CDR1 is SNHLY, CDR2 FYNNEI. The CDR3 spans 18 residues. Written as DNA, the CDR3 is TGTGCCAGCAGTGTGAGTTTAGGGGGCGGACTCCGTTCCTATGGCTACACCTTC. Its translation is CASSVSLGGGLRSYGYTF.

The V gene is TRBV11-1, the J gene TRBJ2-2; the D gene is possibly TRBD2 (6 bases). V gave up 4 bases and J gave up 7 bases, with 16 bases separating them. Germline V gives CDR1 SGHAT, CDR2 FQDESV (reference sequence). There are 15 residues in the CDR3. The CDR3 protein is CASSSSDWGDGELFF. In nucleotides, the CDR3 is TGTGCCAGCAGCTCCAGCGATTGGGGGGACGGGGAGCTGTTTTTT.

This clone was counted a single time. The J gene is TRBJ2-3, the V gene TRBV5-5; TRBD2 matches at 9 bases. Germline V CDR1 and CDR2: SGHKS, YYEKEE (reference sequence). The CDR3 spans 17 residues. V gave up 4 bases and J gave up 4 bases; unmatched junction bases: 13. CDR3 sequence: CASSATSGAPAADTQYF. In DNA, the CDR3 is TGTGCCAGCAGCGCGACTAGCGGCGCCCCGGCAGCAGATACGCAGTATTTT.

The rearrangement joins TRBV10-3 to TRBJ2-3; D call uncertain. This CDR3 contains 11 residues. Per germline, CDR1 ENHRY and CDR2 SYGVKD. Trimming removed 9 bases from V and 0 bases from J, with 4 bases in between. CDR3 sequence: CAMGSTDTQYF. Here the CDR3 DNA reads TGTGCCATGGGGAGCACAGATACGCAGTATTTT.

This rearrangement joins TRBV29-1 to TRBJ1-2; 7 bases fit TRBD1. V trimming: 4 bases; J trimming: 3 bases; junction bases outside the gene matches: 5. Germline-derived CDR1 and CDR2 are SQVTM and ANQGSEA. The CDR3 length is 13 residues. CDR3 sequence: CSVVVGQDYGYTF. Written as DNA, the CDR3 is TGCAGCGTTGTTGTTGGACAGGACTATGGCTACACCTTC.

V usage is TRBV28 and J usage is TRBJ1-4, with a weak D call TRBD1 (5 bases). Between the trimmed V and J ends, which lost 11 bases and 0 bases, there was a span of 19 bases. The V gene's germline CDR1 is MDHEN and CDR2 SYDVKM. The CDR3 extends over 16 amino acids. CDR3 loop: CALGDGKIATNEKLFF. The CDR3 DNA follows: TGTGCCTTGGGGGACGGGAAAATTGCAACTAATGAAAAACTGTTTTTT.

The CDR3 loop reads CATGTSGSPAYEQYF. The CDR3 nucleotides are TGTGCCACCGGGACTAGCGGGAGCCCTGCCTACGAGCAGTACTTC. This sequence joins TRBV19 and TRBJ2-7; the match to TRBD2 covers 14 bases. Germline loops: CDR1 LNHDA, CDR2 SQIVND (reference sequence). This CDR3 is 15 amino acids long. J lost 2 bases, V lost 10 bases, and 7 bases had no gene match.

A single count supports this clone. The J gene is TRBJ1-2, the V gene TRBV11-3; D gene ambiguous. There are 14 residues in the CDR3. Germline loops: CDR1 SGHNT, CDR2 YENEEA. V lost 10 bases, J lost 0 bases, and 15 bases lay in between. The CDR3 spells CATGPGGTNYGYTF. The CDR3, as DNA: TGTGCCACCGGACCCGGTGGGACTAACTATGGCTACACCTTC.

The rearrangement uses TRBV9 and TRBJ1-4, with TRBD1 matching over 9 bases. The CDR3 is made up of 15 amino acids. Germline assignment: CDR1 SGDLS and CDR2 YYNGEE. The junction had 8 bases not matched to a gene; V was cut back by 4 bases and J by 7 bases. The CDR3 bases are TGTGCCAGCAGCACCCCGACAGGGGGGAGTGAAAAACTGTTTTTT. The encoded protein is CASSTPTGGSEKLFF.

V gene TRBV5-1 combines with J gene TRBJ1-2; tentative D call: TRBD1 (5 bases). Trimming cost V 2 bases and J 0 bases, with 8 bases left between them. The CDR3 has 14 residues. Germline V gives CDR1 SGHRS, CDR2 YFSETQ. The CDR3 is CASSLGVSNYGYTF. The CDR3 DNA is TGCGCCAGCAGCTTAGGGGTCTCTAACTATGGCTACACCTTC.

This chain connects TRBV6-5 to TRBJ2-1, with 13 bases aligning to TRBD2. This CDR3 region has 15 residues. Germline values: CDR1 MNHEY, CDR2 SVGAGI. V trimming: 6 bases; J trimming: 5 bases; junction bases outside the gene matches: 4. The CDR3 region is CASSHGLAGDNEQFF. The CDR3, as DNA: TGTGCCAGCAGCCACGGACTAGCGGGGGACAATGAGCAGTTCTTC.

The rearrangement uses TRBV10-1 and TRBJ2-6; D is unclear. V gave up 5 bases and J gave up 5 bases, with 22 bases separating them. The CDR3 consists of 18 residues. Germline V CDR1 and CDR2: WNHNN, SYGVQD (reference sequence). CDR3 nucleotides: TGCGCCAGCAGTCGCCTCATAGATCGCCAAAGTCGGGCCAACGTCCTGACTTTC. This codes for CASSRLIDRQSRANVLTF.

This chain joins TRBV4-2 and TRBJ2-1; 7 nucleotides line up with TRBD2. Germline V gene data show CDR1 as LGHNA and CDR2 as YNFKEQ. This CDR3 has 15 residues. J gave up 6 bases and V 3 bases, and 8 bases lay outside the gene matches. For the CDR3, the DNA is TGTGCCAGCAGCCAGGCCTGGGGACTACTCAATGAGCAGTTCTTC. Residues: CASSQAWGLLNEQFF.

The V call is TRBV7-6, the J call TRBJ1-6; D not resolved. There are 15 residues in the CDR3. Germline V lookup: CDR1 SGHVS, CDR2 FNYEAQ. V was cut by 1 base and J by 3 bases, with 7 bases left in between. The CDR3 nucleotides are TGTGCCAGCAGCTTAGGGGGTTTCTATAATTCACCCCTCCACTTT. This encodes CASSLGGFYNSPLHF.

The sample holds one count of this clone. The chain joins TRBV10-1 to TRBJ2-5; 9 positions match TRBD1. V gave up 10 bases and J gave up 5 bases; unmatched junction bases: 23. Germline V gives CDR1 WNHNN, CDR2 SYGVQD (reference sequence). This CDR3 comprises 18 residues. CDR3 sequence (DNA): TGCGCCACCATACCCGGGGACAGGGATCCCCCTGACTTTGAGACCCAGTACTTC. Protein product: CATIPGDRDPPDFETQYF.

CDR3 loop: CASSPSHEKLFF. The CDR3 nucleotides read TGTGCCAGCTCACCAAGTCATGAAAAACTGTTTTTT. The chain combines TRBV18 with TRBJ1-4; no firm D call. The length of the CDR3 is 12 residues. Germline assignment: CDR1 KGHSH and CDR2 LQKENI. V lost 2 bases and J lost 6, with 4 bases in between.

The chain employs TRBV28 and TRBJ2-5; no clear D gene. The CDR3 length is 12 residues. Germline V CDR1 and CDR2: MDHEN, SYDVKM. Trimming removed 6 bases from V and 1 base from J, with 6 bases in between. CDR3 loop: CASSPVQETQYF. CDR3 in DNA: TGTGCCAGCAGCCCCGTCCAAGAGACCCAGTACTTC.

This chain uses TRBV30 with TRBJ2-3, with TRBD2 identical over 10 bases. Germline CDR1 GTSNPN, CDR2 SVGIG (reference sequence). The V gene end was trimmed by 0 bases and the J gene end by 4 bases; junction bases not matched to a gene: 16. The CDR3 is 19 residues long. The CDR3 region is CAWSVPGVASGRGADTQYF. In DNA form, the CDR3 reads TGTGCCTGGAGTGTACCAGGAGTGGCTAGCGGGAGAGGGGCAGATACGCAGTATTTT.

The chain combines TRBV5-4 with TRBJ2-3; no firm D call. The CDR3 is 16 residues long. Germline V gene data show CDR1 as SGHNT and CDR2 as YYREEE (reference sequence). V lost 2 bases and J 0 bases, leaving 13 bases between the germline ends. This CDR3 is CASSLDPALSTDTQYF. In DNA form, the CDR3 reads TGTGCCAGCAGCTTAGACCCGGCCCTGAGCACAGATACGCAGTATTTT.